This TCR beta chain is from a study of cytomegalovirus exposure and HLA in healthy donors listed by TCRdb under 2017. With regard to the full study: The roughly 650 repertoires of the first cohort and the 110 or so validation repertoires were produced on the same platform, according to a later analysis. The study aimed to test whether signatures of past pathogen exposure could be identified by cataloging public T cell receptors. Besides the first cohort of 550 to 750 subjects, a separate validation cohort made up of 120 different subjects was used. The study combined high-throughput TCR immunosequencing, statistical association of individual TCRs with disease status, and machine learning to predict cytomegalovirus infection status.

Donors formed part of the validation cohort, which comprised 120 subjects and was distinct from the first cohort of 666 subjects. Of note for this clone: This receptor's antigen is unknown. Base qualities are missing; no much larger clone stands one base away.

What the authors observed across the whole study: Of the cluster scores, roughly 95% were above 0 in a later analysis, which found that TCRs clustered in the first cohort also tended to co-occur in the 90 to 150 validation repertoires. In vitro tests confirmed that a few of the cytomegalovirus-associated TCR beta chains recognize cytomegalovirus antigens. Most TCR sequences were observed very rarely across donors, whereas some public TCRs were present in many individuals. The study listed 150 to 200 TCR beta chains as associated with cytomegalovirus. A later analysis lacked HLA typing for the validation cohort, so it scored co-occurrence in that cohort across all 110 or so repertoires. The authors suggested that the approach could potentially be extended to other disease states and immunological phenotypes. Cytomegalovirus status was reported to be diagnosed by the classifier with high specificity and sensitivity in both the original and validation cohorts.

The library was generated by the immunoSEQ multiplex PCR assay. From the authors' description of their analysis: A statistical classification framework was developed to diagnose cytomegalovirus status using the catalog of TCR beta chain sequences. The table comes from immuneACCESS by way of TCRdb, which keeps in-frame sequences with V and J called. Part of the clones is missing from these tables; in studies checked, under half for an unresolved V gene and the rest for unknown reasons. V and J calls plus clone size are reproduced from that table; the DNA served to infer D and trimming. The sample contains about 78,000 clones, almost 97% of them found a single time. The ten most abundant clones make up around 1.6% of the sample. Via the germline V gene, CDR1 is SGHAT and CDR2 FQNNGV. V lost 6 bases and J lost 4 bases; the stretch between them is 6 bases long. From cysteine to phenylalanine, the CDR3 is 11 amino acids long. Of the read, only the CDR3 DNA is kept; its 33 bases are in frame from base 1.

Material: PBMCs. This clonotype was obtained from a man in his late teens or twenties in good health and CMV-seropositive. The receptor chain draws on TRBV11-2 and TRBJ1-1; the D gene lacks a confident call. The nucleotides are TGTGCCAGCAGACTCCTCACTGAAGCTTTCTTT. Translated, this gives CASRLLTEAFF. Here the CDR3 is joined to the reference TRBV11-2 and TRBJ1-1 genes, and the full variable domain is: EAGVAQSPRYKIIEKRQSVAFWCNPISGHATLYWYQQILGQGPKLLIQFQNNGVVDDSQLPKDRFSAERLKGVDSTLKIQPAKLEDSAVYLCASRLLTEAFFGQGTRLTVV.